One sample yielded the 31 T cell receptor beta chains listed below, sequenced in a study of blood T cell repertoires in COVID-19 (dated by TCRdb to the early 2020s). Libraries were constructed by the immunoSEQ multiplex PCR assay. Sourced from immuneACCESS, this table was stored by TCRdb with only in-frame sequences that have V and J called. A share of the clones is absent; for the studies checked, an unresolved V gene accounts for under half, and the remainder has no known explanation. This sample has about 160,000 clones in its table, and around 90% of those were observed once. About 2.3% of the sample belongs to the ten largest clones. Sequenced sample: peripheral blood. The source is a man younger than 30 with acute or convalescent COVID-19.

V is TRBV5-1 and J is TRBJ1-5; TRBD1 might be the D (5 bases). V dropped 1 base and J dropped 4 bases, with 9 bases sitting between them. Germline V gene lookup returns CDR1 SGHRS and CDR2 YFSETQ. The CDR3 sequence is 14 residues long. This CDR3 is CASSLSGGNQPQHF. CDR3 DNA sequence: TGCGCCAGCAGCTTGTCCGGGGGTAATCAGCCCCAGCATTTT.

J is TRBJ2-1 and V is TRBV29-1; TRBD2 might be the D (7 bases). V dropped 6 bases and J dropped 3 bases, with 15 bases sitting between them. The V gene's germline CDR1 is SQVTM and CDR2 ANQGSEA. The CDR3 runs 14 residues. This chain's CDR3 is CSVLQGGGYNEQFF. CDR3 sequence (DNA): TGCAGCGTCTTACAGGGAGGGGGCTACAATGAGCAGTTCTTC.

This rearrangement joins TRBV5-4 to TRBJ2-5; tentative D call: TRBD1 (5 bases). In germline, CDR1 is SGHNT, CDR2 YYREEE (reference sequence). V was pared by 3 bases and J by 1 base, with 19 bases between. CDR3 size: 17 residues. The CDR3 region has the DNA TGTGCCAGCAGCTCCCCCGGCCAGGGCGGAACCCAAGAGACCCAGTACTTC. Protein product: CASSSPGQGGTQETQYF.

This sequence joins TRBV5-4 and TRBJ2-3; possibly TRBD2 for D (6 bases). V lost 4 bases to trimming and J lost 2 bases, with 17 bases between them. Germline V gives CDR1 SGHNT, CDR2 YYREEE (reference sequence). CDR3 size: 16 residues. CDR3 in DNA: TGTGCCAGCAGCCCGCGGGACTTCCCAATCACAGATACGCAGTATTTT. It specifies CASSPRDFPITDTQYF.

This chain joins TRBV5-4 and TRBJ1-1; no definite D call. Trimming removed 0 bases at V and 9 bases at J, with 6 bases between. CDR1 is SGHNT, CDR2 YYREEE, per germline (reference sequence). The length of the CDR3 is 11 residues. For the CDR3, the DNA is TGTGCCAGCAGCTTGGGGCTCCAAGCTTTCTTT. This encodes CASSLGLQAFF.

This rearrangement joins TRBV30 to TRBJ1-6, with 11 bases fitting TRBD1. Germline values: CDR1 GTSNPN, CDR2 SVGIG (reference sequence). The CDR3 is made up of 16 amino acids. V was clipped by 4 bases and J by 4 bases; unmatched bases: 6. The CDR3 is CAWKGGTGGYNSPLHF. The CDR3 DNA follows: TGTGCCTGGAAAGGGGGGACAGGGGGTTATAATTCACCCCTCCACTTT.

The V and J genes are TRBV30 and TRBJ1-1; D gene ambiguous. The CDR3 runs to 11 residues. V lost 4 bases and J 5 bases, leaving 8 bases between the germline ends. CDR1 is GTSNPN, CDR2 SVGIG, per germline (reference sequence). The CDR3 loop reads CAWTTGTEAFF. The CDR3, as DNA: TGTGCCTGGACCACCGGGACTGAAGCTTTCTTT.

The CDR3: CASSIEDRGTEAFF. The CDR3, as DNA: TGTGCCAGTAGTATAGAGGACAGGGGCACTGAAGCTTTCTTT. This sequence joins TRBV19 and TRBJ1-1; 9 bases line up with TRBD1. Germline trimming cut 0 bases from V and 4 bases from J; bases unmatched to any gene: 0. Looked up from germline, CDR1 is LNHDA and CDR2 is SQIVND (reference sequence). The CDR3 spans 14 residues.

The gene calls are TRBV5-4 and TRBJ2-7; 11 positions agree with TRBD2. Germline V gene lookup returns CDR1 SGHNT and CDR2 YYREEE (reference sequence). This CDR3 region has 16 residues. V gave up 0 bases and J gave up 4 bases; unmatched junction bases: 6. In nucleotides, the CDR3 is TGTGCCAGCAGCTTGGTTCTAGCGGGGGGTGGATACGAGCAGTACTTC. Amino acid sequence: CASSLVLAGGGYEQYF.

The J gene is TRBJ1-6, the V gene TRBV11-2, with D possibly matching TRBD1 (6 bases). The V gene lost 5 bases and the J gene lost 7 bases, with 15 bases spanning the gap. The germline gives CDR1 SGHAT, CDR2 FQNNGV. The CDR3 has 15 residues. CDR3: CASSLDRTNNSPLHF. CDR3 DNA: TGTGCCAGCAGCCTGGACAGAACGAACAATTCACCCCTCCACTTT.

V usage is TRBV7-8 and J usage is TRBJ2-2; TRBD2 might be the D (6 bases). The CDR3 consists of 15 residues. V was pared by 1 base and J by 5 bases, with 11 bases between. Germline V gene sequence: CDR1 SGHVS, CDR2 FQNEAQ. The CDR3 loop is CASSLDLAPTGELFF. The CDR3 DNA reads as TGTGCCAGCAGCTTAGACCTAGCGCCGACCGGGGAGCTGTTTTTT.

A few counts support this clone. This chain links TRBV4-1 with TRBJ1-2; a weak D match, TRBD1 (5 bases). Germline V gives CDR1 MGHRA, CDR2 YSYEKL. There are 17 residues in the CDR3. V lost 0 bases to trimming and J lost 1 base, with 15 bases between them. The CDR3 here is CASSQDLPQGVNYGYTF. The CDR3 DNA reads TGCGCCAGCAGCCAAGATCTGCCCCAAGGGGTTAACTATGGCTACACCTTC.

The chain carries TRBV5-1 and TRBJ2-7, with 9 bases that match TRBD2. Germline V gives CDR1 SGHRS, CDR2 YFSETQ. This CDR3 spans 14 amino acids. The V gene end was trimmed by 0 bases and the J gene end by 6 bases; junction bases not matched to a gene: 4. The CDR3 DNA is TGCGCCAGCAGCTTGGGTAGCGGGAGCTCCGAGCAGTACTTC. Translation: CASSLGSGSSEQYF.

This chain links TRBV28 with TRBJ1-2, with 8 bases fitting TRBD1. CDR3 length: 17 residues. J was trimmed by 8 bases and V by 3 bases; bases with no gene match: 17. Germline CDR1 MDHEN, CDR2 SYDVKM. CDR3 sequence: CASSFRDRRLPRGGYTF. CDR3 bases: TGTGCCAGCAGTTTTCGGGACAGGCGACTCCCGAGGGGCGGCTACACCTTC.

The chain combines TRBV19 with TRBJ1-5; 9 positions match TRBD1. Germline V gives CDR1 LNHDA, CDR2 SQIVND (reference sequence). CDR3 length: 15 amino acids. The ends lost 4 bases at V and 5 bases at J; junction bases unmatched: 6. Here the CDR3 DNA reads TGTGCCAGTAGTAGACCGGGACAGGGCTATCAGCCCCAGCATTTT. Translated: CASSRPGQGYQPQHF. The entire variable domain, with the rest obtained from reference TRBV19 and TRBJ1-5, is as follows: DGGITQSPKYLFRKEGQNVTLSCEQNLNHDAMYWYRQDPGQGLRLIYYSQIVNDFQKGDIAEGYSVSREKKESFPLTVTSAQKNPTAFYLCASSRPGQGYQPQHFGDGTRLSIL.

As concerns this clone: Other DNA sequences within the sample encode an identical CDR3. The CDR3, as DNA: TGTGCCAGCTCACCACCAGGGGCCAGCACAGATACGCAGTATTTT. Protein sequence: CASSPPGASTDTQYF. The chain is built from TRBV18 and TRBJ2-3; D possibly corresponds to TRBD1 (5 bases). The length of the CDR3 is 15 residues. Germline lookup yields CDR1 KGHSH and CDR2 LQKENI. V was cut by 0 bases and J by 0 bases, with 7 bases left in between.

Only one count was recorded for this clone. CDR3 sequence (DNA): TGTGCCAGCAGTTATGGTCAGGGGAGCAACTATGGCTACACCTTC. This translates into CASSYGQGSNYGYTF. This chain links TRBV6-5 with TRBJ1-2; a possible D gene is TRBD1 (6 bases). Trimming left V 3 bases short and J 2 bases short, with 13 bases between. There are 15 residues in the CDR3. Germline V gene data show CDR1 as MNHEY and CDR2 as SVGAGI.

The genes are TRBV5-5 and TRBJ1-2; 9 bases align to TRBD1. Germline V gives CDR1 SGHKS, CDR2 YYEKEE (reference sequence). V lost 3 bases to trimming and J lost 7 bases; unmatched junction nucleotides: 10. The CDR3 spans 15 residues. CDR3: CASSSGTGSLVGYTF. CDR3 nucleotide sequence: TGTGCCAGCAGCTCCGGGACAGGGAGTTTGGTTGGCTACACCTTC.

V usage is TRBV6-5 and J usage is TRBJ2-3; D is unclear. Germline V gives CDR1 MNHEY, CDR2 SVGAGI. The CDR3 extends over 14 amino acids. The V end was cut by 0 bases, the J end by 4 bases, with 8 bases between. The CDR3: CASSYSPRPDTQYF. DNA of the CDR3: TGTGCCAGCAGTTACTCGCCCAGGCCAGATACGCAGTATTTT.

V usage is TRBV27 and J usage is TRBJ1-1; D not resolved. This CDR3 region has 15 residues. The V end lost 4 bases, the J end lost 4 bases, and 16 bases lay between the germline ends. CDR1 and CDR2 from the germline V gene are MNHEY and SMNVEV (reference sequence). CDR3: CASSSTSIGATEAFF. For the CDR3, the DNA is TGTGCCAGCAGTTCCACCTCCATTGGAGCCACTGAAGCTTTCTTT.

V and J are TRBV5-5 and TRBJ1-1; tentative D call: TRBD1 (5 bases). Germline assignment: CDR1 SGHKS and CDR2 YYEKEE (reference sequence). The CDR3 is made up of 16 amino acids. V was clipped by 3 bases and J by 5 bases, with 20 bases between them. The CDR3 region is CASSSNFRAASTEAFF. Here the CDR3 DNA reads TGTGCCAGCAGCTCCAATTTCAGGGCGGCGAGTACTGAAGCTTTCTTT.

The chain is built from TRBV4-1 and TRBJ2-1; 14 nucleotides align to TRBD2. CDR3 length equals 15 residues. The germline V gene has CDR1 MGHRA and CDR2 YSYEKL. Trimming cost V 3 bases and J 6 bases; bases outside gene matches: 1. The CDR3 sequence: CASSQGLAGVNEQFF. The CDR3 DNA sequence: TGCGCCAGCAGCCAGGGACTAGCGGGAGTCAATGAGCAGTTCTTC.

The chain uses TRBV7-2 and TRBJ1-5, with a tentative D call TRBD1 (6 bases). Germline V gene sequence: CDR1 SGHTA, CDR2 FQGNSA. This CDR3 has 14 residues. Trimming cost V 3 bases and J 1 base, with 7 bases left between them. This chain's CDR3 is CASSFGQSNQPQHF. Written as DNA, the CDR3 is TGTGCCAGCAGCTTTGGACAGAGCAATCAGCCCCAGCATTTT.

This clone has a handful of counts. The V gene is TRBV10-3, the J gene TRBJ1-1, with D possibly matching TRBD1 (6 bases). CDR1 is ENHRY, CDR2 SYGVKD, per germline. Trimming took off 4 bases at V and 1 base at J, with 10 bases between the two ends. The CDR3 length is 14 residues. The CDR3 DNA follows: TGTGCCATCAGTGGGGGACATCAGAACACTGAAGCTTTCTTT. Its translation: CAISGGHQNTEAFF.

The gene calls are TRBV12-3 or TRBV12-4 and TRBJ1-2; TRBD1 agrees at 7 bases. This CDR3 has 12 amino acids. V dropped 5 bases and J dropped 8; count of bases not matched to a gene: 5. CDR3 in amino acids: CASSEGARGYTF. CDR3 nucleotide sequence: TGTGCCAGCAGTGAGGGGGCGCGGGGCTACACCTTC.

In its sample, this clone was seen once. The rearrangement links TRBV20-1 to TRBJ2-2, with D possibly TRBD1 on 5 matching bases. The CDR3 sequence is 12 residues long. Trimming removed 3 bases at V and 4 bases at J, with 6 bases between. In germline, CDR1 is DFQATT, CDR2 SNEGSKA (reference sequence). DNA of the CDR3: TGCAGTGCTAGTCAGGGCACCGGGGAGCTGTTTTTT. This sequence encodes CSASQGTGELFF.

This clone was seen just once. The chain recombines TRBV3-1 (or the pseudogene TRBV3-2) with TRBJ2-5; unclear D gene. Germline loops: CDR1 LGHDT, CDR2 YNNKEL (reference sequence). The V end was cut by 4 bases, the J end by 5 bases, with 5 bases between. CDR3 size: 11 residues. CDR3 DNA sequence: TGTGCCAGCAGCCTGCAGGAGACCCAGTACTTC. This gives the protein CASSLQETQYF.

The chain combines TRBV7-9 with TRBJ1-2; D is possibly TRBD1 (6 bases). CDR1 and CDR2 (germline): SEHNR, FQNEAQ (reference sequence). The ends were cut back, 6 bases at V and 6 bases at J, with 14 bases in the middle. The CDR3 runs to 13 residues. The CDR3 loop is CASSSGTLDGYTF. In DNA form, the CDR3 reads TGTGCCAGCAGTTCCGGGACACTGGATGGCTACACCTTC.

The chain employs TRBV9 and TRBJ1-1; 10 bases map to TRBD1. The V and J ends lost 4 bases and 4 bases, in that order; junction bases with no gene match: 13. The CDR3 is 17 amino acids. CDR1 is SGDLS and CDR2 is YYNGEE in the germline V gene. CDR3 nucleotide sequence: TGTGCCAGCAGCTTGATATCCGGGACAGGGGAGGGCACTGAAGCTTTCTTT. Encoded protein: CASSLISGTGEGTEAFF.

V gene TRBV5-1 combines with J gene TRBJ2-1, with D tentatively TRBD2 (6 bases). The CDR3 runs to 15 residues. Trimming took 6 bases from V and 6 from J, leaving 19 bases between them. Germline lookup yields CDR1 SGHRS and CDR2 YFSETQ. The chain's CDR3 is CASIRDPGAVNEQFF. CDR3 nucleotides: TGCGCCAGCATCCGGGACCCGGGAGCGGTCAATGAGCAGTTCTTC.

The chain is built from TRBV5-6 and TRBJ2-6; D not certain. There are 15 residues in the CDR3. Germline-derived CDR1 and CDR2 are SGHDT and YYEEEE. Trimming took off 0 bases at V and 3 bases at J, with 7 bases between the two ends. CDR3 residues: CASSLAGYGANVLTF. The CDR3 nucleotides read TGTGCCAGCAGCTTGGCCGGGTATGGGGCCAACGTCCTGACTTTC.